These 25 T cell receptor beta chains were sequenced from one sample in a study of response to subunit inactivated influenza vaccine (dated by TCRdb to between 2018 and 2020). The receptor library was made with RT-PCR. Data came from an Illumina HiSeq 2500. In TCRdb, the public reads were trimmed at Q25 with fastp and aligned with MiXCR, with productive beta chains retained. Entries that share a CDR3 protein sequence are merged under the most common genes and DNA. The sample contains over 650,000 distinct CDR3 sequences, 15% to 20% of them found a single time. The ten largest clones capture approximately 11% of the sample. Material: PBMCs from blood, obtained roughly 5 days after vaccination. Source of these receptors: a man aged 45 to 65 who received an inactivated influenza vaccine. Donor details come from another sample of the same person, matched by shared clones.

The V and J genes are TRBV7-6 and TRBJ1-1; weak D call: TRBD1 (5 bases). CDR1 and CDR2 (germline): SGHVS, FNYEAQ. The CDR3 loop spans 15 amino acids. Trimming stripped 1 base from V and 4 bases from J, with 13 bases between. CDR3 in amino acids: CASSLDPRGGTEAFF. Here the CDR3 DNA reads TGTGCCAGCAGCTTAGACCCTAGGGGAGGCACTGAAGCTTTCTTT. Combining the CDR3 with reference TRBV7-6 and TRBJ1-1 gives the whole variable domain GAGVSQSPRYKVTKRGQDVALRCDPISGHVSLYWYRQALGQGPEFLTYFNYEAQQDKSGLPNDRFSAERPEGSISTLTIQRTEQRDSAMYRCASSLDPRGGTEAFFGQGTRLTVV.

The V gene is TRBV7-2, the J gene TRBJ2-7; maybe TRBD2 (5 bases). The ends were cut back, 0 bases at V and 3 bases at J, with 12 bases in the middle. The CDR3 covers 15 residues. Looked up from germline, CDR1 is SGHTA and CDR2 is FQGNSA. The CDR3 coding sequence is TGTGCCAGCAGCTTAGCGGAGGTAGTTATCTACGAGCAGTACTTC. Translation: CASSLAEVVIYEQYF.

This clonotype was counted between two and nine times. V usage is TRBV6-1 and J usage is TRBJ2-7; no clear D. The CDR3 contains 14 residues. V was clipped by 6 bases and J by 0 bases, with 12 bases between them. Germline CDR1 reads MNHNS; CDR2 reads SASEGT. CDR3 residues: CASSPRPPSYEQYF. DNA of the CDR3: TGTGCCAGCAGCCCCAGGCCGCCCTCCTACGAGCAGTACTTC.

This clonotype came up many times. This sequence joins TRBV5-1 and TRBJ2-1; maybe TRBD2 (7 bases). Germline CDR1 reads SGHRS; CDR2 reads YFSETQ. The CDR3 extends over 16 amino acids. V shed 0 bases and J shed 2 bases, with 12 bases lying between them. CDR3 region: CASSLGGLAAYNEQFF. The DNA for the CDR3 is TGCGCCAGCAGCTTGGGGGGGCTAGCGGCCTACAATGAGCAGTTCTTC.

J is TRBJ2-5 and V is TRBV20-1; either TRBD1 or TRBD2 may supply D (5 bases each). Germline V gives CDR1 DFQATT, CDR2 SNEGSKA (reference sequence). The CDR3 runs to 13 residues. V was shortened by 3 bases and J by 1 base, with 9 bases between the two germline ends. The CDR3 bases are TGCAGTGCTAGTTATGGGGGCCAAGAGACCCAGTACTTC. Amino acids: CSASYGGQETQYF.

V gene TRBV5-1 combines with J gene TRBJ1-1, with D tentatively TRBD1 (5 bases). V shed 2 bases and J shed 3 bases, with 14 bases lying between them. The CDR3 loop spans 15 amino acids. CDR1 is SGHRS and CDR2 is YFSETQ in the germline V gene. CDR3 bases: TGCGCCAGCAGCTTATACCTGAGAGGGGACACTGAAGCTTTCTTT. Amino acids: CASSLYLRGDTEAFF.

The chain links TRBV12-3 or TRBV12-4 to TRBJ2-1; 9 nucleotides match TRBD2. The CDR3 is 16 residues long. The ends lost 1 base at V and 8 bases at J; junction bases unmatched: 9. The chain's CDR3 is CASSLVLRGGRDEQFF. The CDR3 DNA reads as TGTGCCAGCAGTTTAGTTTTGCGGGGGGGCCGCGATGAGCAGTTCTTC.

This clonotype came up a few times. This chain uses TRBV3-1 with TRBJ1-6; the D gene is possibly TRBD1 (5 bases). Germline assignment: CDR1 LGHDT and CDR2 YNNKEL (reference sequence). The CDR3 length is 15 residues. V lost 6 bases and J 7 bases, leaving 16 bases between the germline ends. The CDR3 bases are TGTGCCAGCAGTTCAATACGGGACGGAAATTCACCCCTCCACTTT. It yields the protein CASSSIRDGNSPLHF.

The chain is built from TRBV7-2 and TRBJ2-2; 16 nucleotides align to TRBD2. The CDR3 covers 16 residues. Germline V gives CDR1 SGHTA, CDR2 FQGNSA. Trimming at V came to 5 bases and at J to 6 bases, leaving 3 bases not matched to a gene. For the CDR3, the DNA is TGTGCCAGCAGCCCCGGGACTAGCGGGAGGGCCGGGGAGCTGTTTTTT. Its translation: CASSPGTSGRAGELFF.

A word on this clonotype: A junction end diverges from the germline sequence, so it may reflect a read error. The CDR3: CASSLGTRDRVIF. CDR3 bases: TGTGCCAGCAGCTTAGGAACCCGGGACAGGGTGATCTTC. J is TRBJ2-1 and V is TRBV7-2, with 9 bases matching TRBD1. This CDR3 is built from 13 residues. From germline, CDR1 is SGHTA and CDR2 FQGNSA.

V usage is TRBV6-5 and J usage is TRBJ1-2; 9 bases are a match to TRBD1. CDR3 length: 14 residues. Germline CDR1 MNHEY, CDR2 SVGAGI. The V gene end was trimmed by 2 bases and the J gene end by 6 bases; junction bases not matched to a gene: 4. Written as DNA, the CDR3 is TGTGCCAGCAGTTACGGGACAGGGTTTGATGGCTACACCTTC. It yields the protein CASSYGTGFDGYTF.

The CDR3 sequence: CASSPLTAPGNTIYF. In DNA form, the CDR3 reads TGTGCCAGCTCACCATTGACAGCCCCTGGAAACACCATATATTTT. The J gene is TRBJ1-3, the V gene TRBV18; perhaps TRBD1 as D (5 bases). The V gene's germline CDR1 is KGHSH and CDR2 LQKENI. Trimming shortened V by 2 bases and J by 2 bases, and 10 bases separated the two germline ends. The CDR3 contains 15 residues.

This rearrangement joins TRBV7-2 to TRBJ2-3; D is ambiguous. V was clipped by 7 bases and J by 9 bases, with 14 bases between them. Germline V gives CDR1 SGHTA, CDR2 FQGNSA. CDR3 size: 12 residues. The CDR3 DNA follows: TGTGCCAGCAAAGGGTCTATTTGGACGCAGTATTTT. Its translation is CASKGSIWTQYF.

This clonotype was counted many times. This chain uses TRBV5-6 with TRBJ2-7; the D is unclear. From germline, CDR1 is SGHDT and CDR2 YYEEEE. Trimming pared 3 bases from V and 2 bases from J, leaving 9 bases between. The length of the CDR3 is 13 residues. CDR3 loop: CASSSPGPYEQYF. Written as DNA, the CDR3 is TGTGCCAGCAGCTCGCCGGGCCCCTACGAGCAGTACTTC.

This clonotype occurred a few times. This chain joins TRBV5-1 and TRBJ2-5; tentatively, D is TRBD2 (5 bases). The CDR3 consists of 15 residues. Trimming stripped 4 bases from V and 4 bases from J, with 17 bases between. Looked up from germline, CDR1 is SGHRS and CDR2 is YFSETQ. The CDR3 sequence is CASSRETSSLETQYF. The CDR3 region has the DNA TGCGCCAGCAGCCGGGAAACGTCGAGTCTAGAGACCCAGTACTTC.

This clonotype was observed a few times. V usage is TRBV7-9 and J usage is TRBJ1-2, with unresolved D. The germline V gene has CDR1 SEHNR and CDR2 FQNEAQ (reference sequence). The CDR3 contains 16 residues. The V end was cut by 1 base, the J end by 1 base, with 13 bases between. The DNA of the CDR3 is TGTGCCAGCAGCTTAGTTGGCGCAGCATATAACTATGGCTACACCTTC. It encodes CASSLVGAAYNYGYTF.

The genes are TRBV19 and TRBJ2-1; D unclear. The CDR3 runs 12 residues. The germline V and J ends were trimmed by 9 bases and 7 bases, with 13 bases remaining between them. The germline V gene encodes CDR1 LNHDA and CDR2 SQIVND (reference sequence). This chain's CDR3 is CASHRPGNEQFF. The CDR3 DNA reads as TGTGCCAGCCATCGTCCCGGGAATGAGCAGTTCTTC.

This clonotype was seen a few times. This rearrangement joins TRBV6-2 or TRBV6-3 to TRBJ2-3; 7 bases line up with TRBD2. CDR3 length equals 14 residues. The V and J ends lost 2 bases and 2 bases, in that order; junction bases with no gene match: 1. Germline V gene data show CDR1 as MNHEY and CDR2 as SVGEGT. CDR3 DNA sequence: TGTGCCAGCAGTTACGCGGGGGACACAGATACGCAGTATTTT. Protein product: CASSYAGDTDTQYF.

Only a few counts were recorded for this clonotype. The genes are TRBV6-2 or TRBV6-3 and TRBJ1-2; tentative D call: TRBD1 (5 bases). This CDR3 has 13 residues. CDR1 MNHEY and CDR2 SVGEGT come from the germline V gene. V gave up 7 bases and J gave up 4 bases, with 13 bases separating them. The CDR3 region has the DNA TGTGCCAGCAAGGACATCTCGGGCTATGGCTACACCTTC. Translating gives CASKDISGYGYTF.

This clonotype was seen more than once but under ten times. The V call is TRBV20-1, the J call TRBJ1-2, with D perhaps matching TRBD1 (5 bases). Trimming shortened V by 0 bases and J by 4 bases, and 12 bases separated the two germline ends. The CDR3 spans 14 residues. Germline V CDR1 and CDR2: DFQATT, SNEGSKA (reference sequence). The CDR3 loop reads CSARDGRVGYGYTF. DNA for the CDR3: TGCAGTGCTAGAGATGGCAGGGTAGGCTATGGCTACACCTTC.

On this clonotype itself: One end of the junction varies from germline; a read error may be responsible. The chain employs TRBV7-2 and TRBJ2-3, with a weak D call TRBD1 (6 bases). There are 15 residues in the CDR3. Germline assignment: CDR1 SGHTA and CDR2 FQGNSA. The CDR3 region is CASSDGGRATDTKYF. In nucleotides, the CDR3 is TGTGCCAGCAGCGATGGGGGCAGAGCCACAGATACGAAGTATTTT. The complete variable domain, with remaining parts taken from reference TRBV7-2 and TRBJ2-3, reads GAGVSQSPSNKVTEKGKDVELRCDPISGHTALYWYRQSLGQGLEFLIYFQGNSAPDKSGLPSDRFSAERTGGSVSTLTIQRTQQEDSAVYLCASSDGGRATDTKYFGPGTRLTVL.

The chain is built from TRBV7-2 and TRBJ1-1, with D maybe TRBD1 (6 bases). This CDR3 comprises 14 residues. CDR1 SGHTA and CDR2 FQGNSA come from the germline V gene. Trimming cost V 1 base and J 4 bases, with 10 bases left between them. The CDR3: CASSLVQGLTEAFF. CDR3 coding DNA: TGTGCCAGCAGCTTAGTACAGGGTCTCACTGAAGCTTTCTTT.

The chain combines TRBV10-3 with TRBJ1-2; D is ambiguous. This CDR3 is 14 amino acids long. Germline assignment: CDR1 ENHRY and CDR2 SYGVKD. The V end was cut by 0 bases, the J end by 4 bases, with 9 bases between. CDR3 coding DNA: TGTGCCATCAGTGAGTCCCGGGCTCTCTATGGCTACACCTTC. Encoded protein: CAISESRALYGYTF.

About this clonotype: This likely comes from a read error, as the CDR3 has no conserved phenylalanine or tryptophan at its end. V and J are TRBV12-3 or TRBV12-4 and TRBJ2-1; D is unresolved. V shed 4 bases and J shed 8 bases, with 6 bases lying between them. CDR3 length: 11 amino acids. The CDR3 coding sequence is TGTGCCAGCAGTTACGGGTATGAGCAGTTCTAC. It encodes CASSYGYEQFY.

The V gene is TRBV3-1, the J gene TRBJ2-7; maybe TRBD2 (5 bases). V lost 5 bases and J 3 bases, leaving 17 bases between the germline ends. The V gene's germline CDR1 is LGHDT and CDR2 YNNKEL (reference sequence). CDR3 length equals 15 residues. The CDR3 bases are TGTGCCAGCAGCTCACCGGGGAAGGGAATCTACGAGCAGTACTTC. Its protein is CASSSPGKGIYEQYF.